The 15 T cell receptor beta chains reported below all come from one sample, sequenced in a study of blood T cell repertoires in COVID-19. The assay was immunoSEQ multiplex PCR, and TCRdb's table has in-frame clones only and misses some. Of 400,000 to 450,000 clones listed, roughly 88% are singletons. The specimen was PBMCs or T cells enriched from blood (not recorded which). Source of these receptors: a man in his late teens or twenties who had recovered from COVID-19.

The rearrangement links TRBV2 to TRBJ2-2, with D possibly TRBD1 on 6 matching bases. The germline CDR1 and CDR2 sequences are SNHLY and FYNNEI. The CDR3 has 13 residues. Trimming left V 4 bases short and J 9 bases short, with 12 bases between. In DNA, the CDR3 is TGTGCCAGCAGTGGACAGGTGGGCCGGGAGCTGTTTTTT. The encoded protein is CASSGQVGRELFF.

The chain's CDR3 is CASSEARNTGELFF. CDR3 DNA sequence: TGTGCCAGCAGTGAGGCCAGGAACACCGGGGAGCTGTTTTTT. This chain links TRBV6-4 with TRBJ2-2; D gene uncertain. Germline CDR1 reads MRHNA; CDR2 reads SNTAGT. V gave up 3 bases and J gave up 1 base, with 6 bases separating them. The CDR3 spans 14 residues.

The chain links TRBV5-4 to TRBJ1-1, with 7 bases aligning to TRBD1. The V gene end was trimmed by 4 bases and the J gene end by 1 base; junction bases not matched to a gene: 10. This CDR3 has 16 amino acids. CDR1 and CDR2 from the germline V gene are SGHNT and YYREEE (reference sequence). CDR3 in amino acids: CASSPPGQTENTEAFF. DNA for the CDR3: TGTGCCAGCAGCCCGCCGGGACAGACCGAGAACACTGAAGCTTTCTTT.

Notes on this clone: The junction departs from the called germline gene at one end, perhaps through a read error. The chain joins TRBV6-1 to TRBJ2-3; D is undetermined. CDR1 MNHNS and CDR2 SASEGT come from the germline V gene. The CDR3 has 12 residues. This CDR3 reads CASSGVEMRAFF. The CDR3, as DNA: TGTGCCAGCAGTGGCGTAGAAATGCGAGCTTTTTTT.

The chain joins TRBV21-1 to TRBJ1-3; no check of the table's D call, TRBD1, against the DNA was made. TRBV21-1 is assigned pseudogene status. This CDR3 region has 20 residues. The CDR3 DNA sequence: TGTGCCAGCAGCAAAGTTTTTGACAGGGGGCGCTTAGTTCGTGGAAACACCATATATTTT. Its protein product is CASSKVFDRGRLVRGNTIYF.

The chain has TRBV6-1 and TRBJ2-2; D possibly corresponds to TRBD1 (6 bases). Trimming took 3 bases from V and 6 from J, leaving 8 bases between them. Germline V gene data show CDR1 as MNHNS and CDR2 as SASEGT. This CDR3 comprises 13 residues. The CDR3 DNA follows: TGTGCCAGCAGTGACCCAGGGGCCGGGGAGCTGTTTTTT. This codes for CASSDPGAGELFF.

V gene TRBV5-1 combines with J gene TRBJ1-5; D not resolved. This CDR3 has 13 amino acids. Looked up from germline, CDR1 is SGHRS and CDR2 is YFSETQ. The V end was cut by 1 base, the J end by 5 bases, with 7 bases between. The CDR3 region has the DNA TGCGCCAGCAGCTTGAGCCATGATCAGCCCCAGCATTTT. Encoded protein: CASSLSHDQPQHF.

The chain joins TRBV30 to TRBJ2-7; TRBD1 agrees at 10 bases. The J segment lost 4 bases and the V segment lost 4 bases, leaving 4 bases of the junction unmatched. CDR1 and CDR2 from the germline V gene are GTSNPN and SVGIG (reference sequence). The CDR3 contains 13 residues. CDR3 DNA: TGTGCCTGGACGACAGGGGGCGTGTACGAGCAGTACTTC. It encodes CAWTTGGVYEQYF. The full variable domain, with the rest looked up from reference TRBV30 and TRBJ2-7, is SQTIHQWPATLVQPVGSPLSLECTVEGTSNPNLYWYRQAAGRGLQLLFYSVGIGQISSEVPQNLSASRPQDRQFILSSKKLLLSDSGFYLCAWTTGGVYEQYFGPGTRLTVT.

V is TRBV5-4 and J is TRBJ2-1; D is undetermined. Germline CDR1 and CDR2: SGHNT and YYREEE (reference sequence). The CDR3 contains 14 residues. Trimming cost V 3 bases and J 10 bases, with 17 bases left between them. CDR3 loop: CASSSAERRPEQFF. CDR3 sequence (DNA): TGTGCCAGCAGCTCCGCGGAAAGACGGCCCGAGCAGTTCTTC. Full variable domain (outside the CDR3, taken from reference TRBV5-4 and TRBJ2-1): ETGVTQSPTHLIKTRGQQVTLRCSSQSGHNTVSWYQQALGQGPQFIFQYYREEENGRGNFPPRFSGLQFPNYSSELNVNALELDDSALYLCASSSAERRPEQFFGPGTRLTVL.

This chain joins TRBV7-9 and TRBJ2-7, with TRBD1 identical over 12 bases. CDR1 is SEHNR, CDR2 FQNEAQ, per germline (reference sequence). The CDR3 consists of 17 residues. V lost 3 bases to trimming and J lost 2 bases; unmatched junction nucleotides: 8. Written as DNA, the CDR3 is TGTGCCAGCAGCTTCGAGCTCCGGGACAGGGGGCCCTACGAGCAGTACTTC. This gives the protein CASSFELRDRGPYEQYF.

This chain joins TRBV6-1 and TRBJ2-7; 10 bases map to TRBD1. The J segment lost 5 bases and the V segment lost 5 bases, leaving 6 bases of the junction unmatched. Germline V lookup: CDR1 MNHNS, CDR2 SASEGT. The CDR3 spans 14 residues. CDR3 nucleotide sequence: TGTGCCAGCAGTCCCCCCGGGACAGGGGACGAGCAGTACTTC. This codes for CASSPPGTGDEQYF.

This clone was seen a single time. V and J are TRBV28 and TRBJ1-4; possible D gene TRBD1, 5 bases. The germline CDR1 and CDR2 sequences are MDHEN and SYDVKM. V dropped 3 bases and J dropped 5 bases, with 22 bases sitting between them. The CDR3 covers 18 residues. For the CDR3, the DNA is TGTGCCAGCAGTTTCATCTCGGGACTTCCGCCGCAAAATGAAAAACTGTTTTTT. Translating it yields CASSFISGLPPQNEKLFF.

This rearrangement joins TRBV5-1 to TRBJ2-5; a weak D match, TRBD2 (5 bases). CDR1 SGHRS and CDR2 YFSETQ come from the germline V gene. The length of the CDR3 is 14 residues. Between the trimmed V and J ends, which lost 5 bases and 3 bases, there was a span of 14 bases. The CDR3 bases are TGCGCCAGCAGTTTTGGGTCACTAGAAGAGACCCAGTACTTC. It encodes CASSFGSLEETQYF.

The CDR3 DNA follows: TGTGCCAGCAGCCCTCGTATACAGGGTTCCTATGGCTACACCTTC. Its translation: CASSPRIQGSYGYTF. V usage is TRBV3-1 (or the pseudogene TRBV3-2) and J usage is TRBJ1-2; maybe TRBD1 (6 bases). This CDR3 has 15 residues. V was pared by 4 bases and J by 4 bases, with 16 bases between. Germline V gene sequence: CDR1 LGHDT, CDR2 YNNKEL (reference sequence).

This chain joins TRBV7-2 and TRBJ2-1; 7 bases are a match to TRBD2. CDR1 is SGHTA, CDR2 FQGNSA, per germline. J was trimmed by 6 bases and V by 4 bases; bases with no gene match: 3. This CDR3 is built from 13 residues. CDR3 sequence: CASSSWTSNEQFF. The CDR3 DNA reads as TGTGCCAGCAGCTCATGGACTAGCAATGAGCAGTTCTTC.